These 21 T cell receptor beta chains were sequenced from one sample in a study of T-cell reconstitution after alpha-beta-depleted transplantation in children. The authors prepared the TCRbeta library with unique molecular identifiers. TCRdb processed the PCR reads anew with MiXCR; each CDR3 protein has one entry. The profile shows more than 200,000 distinct CDR3 sequences, approximately 19% of them singletons. The material sequenced was PBMCs, mostly from graft donor cells, taken 360 days after TCRalphabeta/CD19-depleted stem cell transplant. The receptors derive from a male patient aged 2-10 years who had a stem cell transplant for acute lymphoblastic leukemia, so the T cells may come from the graft donor.

This sequence joins TRBV20-1 and TRBJ2-1; D uncertain. The CDR3 sequence is 13 residues long. Germline-derived CDR1 and CDR2 are DFQATT and SNEGSKA (reference sequence). V gave up 3 bases and J gave up 4 bases, with 10 bases separating them. CDR3 protein: CSASPENYNEQFF. CDR3 coding DNA: TGCAGTGCTAGCCCCGAGAATTACAATGAGCAGTTCTTC.

This clonotype was detected only a few times. The J gene is TRBJ2-1, the V gene TRBV29-1, with no clear D. The V gene's germline CDR1 is SQVTM and CDR2 ANQGSEA. The CDR3 is 13 amino acids. V was clipped by 6 bases and J by 7 bases, with 16 bases between them. The CDR3 coding sequence is TGCAGCGTCGTTGGACCGGTTTTGAATGAGCAGTTCTTC. Translating gives CSVVGPVLNEQFF.

The chain has TRBV13 and TRBJ2-3; 9 nucleotides match TRBD2. Trimming cost V 5 bases and J 11 bases; bases outside gene matches: 14. From germline, CDR1 is PRHDT and CDR2 FYEKMQ (reference sequence). The CDR3 has 15 amino acids. This CDR3 reads CASSPGRGGGHGQYF. CDR3 nucleotides: TGTGCCAGCAGCCCCGGACGCGGGGGGGGGCATGGGCAGTATTTT.

The CDR3 region has the DNA TGTGCCAGCAGCACACCGGGGCTAGCGGCCCGCAATGAGCAGTTCTTC. Its translation: CASSTPGLAARNEQFF. This chain joins TRBV28 and TRBJ2-1; 7 nucleotides line up with TRBD2. CDR1 and CDR2 (germline): MDHEN, SYDVKM. The J segment lost 6 bases and the V segment lost 6 bases, leaving 14 bases of the junction unmatched. The CDR3 has 16 amino acids.

The table lists this clonotype with a few counts. This rearrangement joins TRBV29-1 to TRBJ2-7; possibly TRBD2 for D (5 bases). Germline V gene data show CDR1 as SQVTM and CDR2 as ANQGSEA. The ends were cut back, 5 bases at V and 0 bases at J, with 17 bases in the middle. This CDR3 comprises 15 residues. DNA of the CDR3: TGCAGCGTTAACGGGGTAAAGCTAAGCTCCTACGAGCAGTACTTC. This gives the protein CSVNGVKLSSYEQYF.

This clonotype was detected a few times. This chain connects TRBV5-1 to TRBJ1-1; no clear D. Trimming took 2 bases from V and 4 from J, leaving 15 bases between them. The CDR3 totals 15 residues. Germline V gives CDR1 SGHRS, CDR2 YFSETQ. CDR3 in amino acids: CASSLSGKQSTEAFF. CDR3 nucleotide sequence: TGCGCCAGCAGCTTATCGGGAAAACAGAGCACTGAAGCTTTCTTT.

V usage is TRBV6-6 and J usage is TRBJ2-1; D is undetermined. V lost 6 bases to trimming and J lost 4 bases, with 7 bases between them. CDR1 and CDR2 from the germline V gene are MNHNY and SVGAGI (reference sequence). The CDR3 length is 12 residues. The CDR3 DNA reads TGTGCCAGCAGGGTCCATTACAATGAGCAGTTCTTC. Translated, it gives CASRVHYNEQFF.

The chain has TRBV7-2 and TRBJ2-5; possible D gene TRBD2, 5 bases. This CDR3 spans 13 amino acids. Trimming cost V 5 bases and J 5 bases, with 12 bases left between them. CDR1 and CDR2 from the germline V gene are SGHTA and FQGNSA. The CDR3 loop is CASSEGLRETQYF. As DNA, the CDR3 is TGTGCCAGCAGCGAGGGCCTCCGGGAGACCCAGTACTTC. Using reference TRBV7-2 and TRBJ2-5 for the parts outside the CDR3, the full variable domain is GAGVSQSPSNKVTEKGKDVELRCDPISGHTALYWYRQSLGQGLEFLIYFQGNSAPDKSGLPSDRFSAERTGGSVSTLTIQRTQQEDSAVYLCASSEGLRETQYFGPGTRLLVL.

This clonotype occurred a few times. V gene TRBV6-5 combines with J gene TRBJ2-2; TRBD2 might be the D (7 bases). V shed 7 bases and J shed 7 bases, with 16 bases lying between them. Germline loops: CDR1 MNHEY, CDR2 SVGAGI. This CDR3 is built from 14 residues. The chain's CDR3 is CASTWEGEVGELFF. As DNA, the CDR3 is TGTGCCAGCACTTGGGAGGGGGAGGTCGGGGAGCTGTTTTTT.

The V call is TRBV7-9, the J call TRBJ2-7, with TRBD2 matching over 7 bases. The J segment lost 2 bases and the V segment lost 5 bases, leaving 9 bases of the junction unmatched. The CDR3 is made up of 15 amino acids. The germline V gene has CDR1 SEHNR and CDR2 FQNEAQ (reference sequence). CDR3 sequence: CASSPWGGSTYEQYF. As DNA, the CDR3 is TGTGCCAGCAGCCCATGGGGGGGTTCAACCTACGAGCAGTACTTC.

This clonotype appeared a few times. This chain uses TRBV28 with TRBJ1-6, with unresolved D. This CDR3 spans 15 amino acids. Trimming pared 5 bases from V and 7 bases from J, leaving 15 bases between. The germline V gene encodes CDR1 MDHEN and CDR2 SYDVKM. CDR3 region: CASSPYGVGNSPLHF. CDR3 DNA sequence: TGTGCCAGCAGTCCCTACGGGGTGGGAAATTCACCCCTCCACTTT.

This clonotype was found a few times. The chain is built from TRBV4-3 and TRBJ1-2; D unresolved. The CDR3 is made up of 14 amino acids. Trimming shortened V by 3 bases and J by 4 bases, and 12 bases separated the two germline ends. Germline CDR1 reads LGHNA; CDR2 reads YSLEER. The CDR3 is CASSQGSQLYGYTF. The CDR3 DNA sequence: TGCGCCAGCAGCCAGGGGAGTCAACTCTATGGCTACACCTTC.

This chain joins TRBV12-3 or TRBV12-4 and TRBJ1-5, with a tentative D call TRBD1 (5 bases). V was shortened by 6 bases and J by 6 bases, with 18 bases between the two germline ends. This CDR3 region has 15 residues. CDR3 in DNA: TGTGCCAGCAGCAATTCGGGGGAACATGGTCAGCCCCAGCATTTT. Protein sequence: CASSNSGEHGQPQHF.

This clonotype has a handful of counts. The gene calls are TRBV29-1 and TRBJ2-3; 12 nucleotides align to TRBD2. The germline CDR1 and CDR2 sequences are SQVTM and ANQGSEA. V shed 7 bases, J shed 1 base, and the junction held 6 bases outside the gene matches. CDR3 length: 15 residues. CDR3 sequence reads: CSAQRLAGGTDTQYF. The DNA of the CDR3 is TGCAGCGCCCAACGACTAGCGGGAGGCACAGATACGCAGTATTTT.

This clonotype has a handful of counts. V and J are TRBV7-2 and TRBJ2-4; D is uncertain. The CDR3 runs 13 residues. Trimming removed 5 bases at V and 8 bases at J, with 13 bases between. CDR1 and CDR2 (germline): SGHTA, FQGNSA. CDR3 protein: CASSTQKAHIQYF. The DNA for the CDR3 is TGTGCCAGCAGCACTCAAAAGGCTCACATTCAGTACTTC.

This clonotype was detected only a few times. The chain carries TRBV18 and TRBJ2-5; TRBD1 is a possible D gene (6 bases). The germline V gene has CDR1 KGHSH and CDR2 LQKENI. This CDR3 is built from 21 residues. Between the trimmed V and J ends, which lost 6 bases and 2 bases, there was a span of 34 bases. CDR3 protein: CASSRNHGARPGAKSQETQYF. As DNA, the CDR3 is TGTGCCAGCTCGAGGAACCACGGGGCACGGCCAGGGGCCAAATCTCAAGAGACCCAGTACTTC.

The genes are TRBV5-1 and TRBJ2-2; D is unclear. Per germline, CDR1 SGHRS and CDR2 YFSETQ. The germline V and J ends were trimmed by 5 bases and 4 bases, with 9 bases remaining between them. The CDR3 is 13 amino acids. This CDR3 reads CASSSDVTGELFF. The CDR3, as DNA: TGCGCCAGCAGTTCTGATGTCACCGGGGAGCTGTTTTTT.

CDR3: CASSLVREVRDTQYF. DNA for the CDR3: TGTGCCAGCAGCTTAGTCCGGGAGGTGCGAGATACGCAGTATTTT. This sequence joins TRBV7-2 and TRBJ2-3, with 7 bases lining up with TRBD2. The CDR3 sequence is 15 residues long. The ends lost 1 base at V and 5 bases at J; junction bases unmatched: 6. CDR1 and CDR2 from the germline V gene are SGHTA and FQGNSA.

This clonotype has only a few counts. CDR3 loop: CSVEARTTEAFF. The CDR3 nucleotides are TGCAGCGTTGAAGCCCGGACCACTGAAGCTTTCTTT. The gene calls are TRBV29-1 and TRBJ1-1; D remains ambiguous. The germline gives CDR1 SQVTM, CDR2 ANQGSEA. The CDR3 contains 12 residues. The ends were cut back, 1 base at V and 4 bases at J, with 7 bases in the middle. Together with reference TRBV29-1 and TRBJ1-1, the CDR3 gives the full variable domain: SAVISQKPSRDICQRGTSLTIQCQVDSQVTMMFWYRQQPGQSLTLIATANQGSEATYESGFVIDKFPISRPNLTFSTLTVSNMSPEDSSIYLCSVEARTTEAFFGQGTRLTVV.

The rearrangement uses TRBV15 and TRBJ1-2; D ambiguous. Between the trimmed V and J ends, which lost 1 base and 8 bases, there was a span of 11 bases. This CDR3 region has 13 residues. Germline assignment: CDR1 LNHNV and CDR2 YYDKDF (reference sequence). The CDR3 nucleotides are TGTGCCACCAGCAGAGGACGTCTGTCCGGCTACACCTTC. Its protein is CATSRGRLSGYTF.

This clonotype was seen a few times. The chain combines TRBV28 with TRBJ2-4; TRBD2 might be the D (5 bases). Germline V gives CDR1 MDHEN, CDR2 SYDVKM. CDR3 length: 12 residues. Trimming left V 10 bases short and J 8 bases short, with 15 bases between. CDR3 loop: CATQTVDYIQYF. The CDR3 DNA reads TGTGCCACCCAGACTGTGGACTACATTCAGTACTTC. Variable domain in full (rest from reference TRBV28 and TRBJ2-4): DVKVTQSSRYLVKRTGEKVFLECVQDMDHENMFWYRQDPGLGLRLIYFSYDVKMKEKGDIPEGYSVSREKKERFSLILESASTNQTSMYLCATQTVDYIQYFGAGTRLSVL.